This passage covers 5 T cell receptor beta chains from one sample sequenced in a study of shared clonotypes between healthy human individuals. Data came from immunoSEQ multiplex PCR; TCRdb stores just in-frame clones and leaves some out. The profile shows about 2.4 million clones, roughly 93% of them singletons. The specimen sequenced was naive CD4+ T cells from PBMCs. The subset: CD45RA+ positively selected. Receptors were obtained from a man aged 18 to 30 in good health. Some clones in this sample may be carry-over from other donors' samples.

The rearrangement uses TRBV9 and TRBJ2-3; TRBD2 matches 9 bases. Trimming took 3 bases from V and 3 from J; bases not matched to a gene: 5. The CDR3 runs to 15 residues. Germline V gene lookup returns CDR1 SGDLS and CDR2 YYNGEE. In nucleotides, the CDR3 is TGTGCCAGCAGCGAGCGGGGGGACAGAACAGATACGCAGTATTTT. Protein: CASSERGDRTDTQYF.

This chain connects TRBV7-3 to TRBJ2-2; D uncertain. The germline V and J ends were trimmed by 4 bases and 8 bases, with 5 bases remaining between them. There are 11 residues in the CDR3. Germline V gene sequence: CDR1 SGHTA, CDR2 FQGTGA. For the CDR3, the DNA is TGTGCCAGCAGCTCGCGTGGGGAGCTGTTTTTT. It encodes CASSSRGELFF.

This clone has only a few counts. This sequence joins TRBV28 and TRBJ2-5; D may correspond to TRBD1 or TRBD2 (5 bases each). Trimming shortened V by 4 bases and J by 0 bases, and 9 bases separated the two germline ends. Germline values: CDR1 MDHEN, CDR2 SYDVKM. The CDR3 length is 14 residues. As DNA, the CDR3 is TGTGCCAGCAGTTCGGGACCGAACCAAGAGACCCAGTACTTC. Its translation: CASSSGPNQETQYF.

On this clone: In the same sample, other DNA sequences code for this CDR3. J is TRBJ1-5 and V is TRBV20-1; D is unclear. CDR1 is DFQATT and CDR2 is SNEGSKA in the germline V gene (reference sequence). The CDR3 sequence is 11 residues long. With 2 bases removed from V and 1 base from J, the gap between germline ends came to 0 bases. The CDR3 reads CSARSNQPQHF. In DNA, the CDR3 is TGCAGTGCTAGAAGCAATCAGCCCCAGCATTTT.

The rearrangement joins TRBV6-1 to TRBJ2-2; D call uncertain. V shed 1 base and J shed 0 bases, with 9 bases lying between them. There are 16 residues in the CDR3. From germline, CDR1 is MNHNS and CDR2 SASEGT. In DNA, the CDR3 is TGTGCCAGCAGTGAAGAAGCTGGATCGAACACCGGGGAGCTGTTTTTT. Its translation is CASSEEAGSNTGELFF.